The 5 T cell receptor beta chains below were found in one sample sequenced in a study of regulatory T cells in long-lasting Graves disease. Libraries of TCR beta came from iRepertoire HTBI primers plus Arm-PCR of CDR3 regions. TCRdb reprocessed the multiplex PCR reads with MiXCR, giving one entry per CDR3 protein. The data hold around 300,000 distinct CDR3 sequences, with 22% observed a single time. Time point: persistent/refractory GD, antithyroid drugs over 5 years with positive TRAb. PBMC RNA was the source of the TCR library. The specimen was peripheral blood mononuclear cells (PBMCs), collected when the disease was refractory, from a patient treated with antithyroid drugs. The receptors were gathered from a female donor with Graves disease.

This clonotype was seen more than once but under ten times. The chain carries TRBV7-9 and TRBJ2-7, with D unclear. V lost 1 base and J 2 bases, leaving 9 bases between the germline ends. This CDR3 region has 14 residues. CDR1 SEHNR and CDR2 FQNEAQ come from the germline V gene (reference sequence). This chain's CDR3 is CASSLEVRPYEQYF. CDR3 in DNA: TGTGCCAGCAGCTTAGAGGTCAGACCCTACGAGCAGTACTTC.

This chain uses TRBV3-1 with TRBJ1-2, with 9 bases fitting TRBD1. Per germline, CDR1 LGHDT and CDR2 YNNKEL (reference sequence). This CDR3 has 16 amino acids. V shed 3 bases, J shed 4 bases, and the junction held 9 bases outside the gene matches. The CDR3 loop reads CASSQRTGEEVYGYTF. The CDR3, as DNA: TGTGCCAGCAGCCAGCGGACAGGGGAGGAGGTCTATGGCTACACCTTC. The whole variable domain, filled in from reference TRBV3-1 and TRBJ1-2, reads DTAVSQTPKYLVTQMGNDKSIKCEQNLGHDTMYWYKQDSKKFLKIMFSYNNKELIINETVPNRFSPKSPDKAHLNLHINSLELGDSAVYFCASSQRTGEEVYGYTFGSGTRLTVV.

This clonotype has at least ten counts. The chain is built from TRBV6-1 and TRBJ2-5; D is perhaps TRBD2 (5 bases). Germline V CDR1 and CDR2: MNHNS, SASEGT. V was shortened by 10 bases and J by 1 base, with 19 bases between the two germline ends. There are 15 residues in the CDR3. The CDR3, as DNA: TGTGCCACTGCCCAAGCGGAACTCTTCCAAGAGACCCAGTACTTC. Its translation: CATAQAELFQETQYF.

The rearrangement joins TRBV10-3 to TRBJ1-2, with D unresolved. From germline, CDR1 is ENHRY and CDR2 SYGVKD. The CDR3 consists of 14 residues. The V and J ends lost 0 bases and 10 bases respectively, with 15 bases between them. CDR3 amino acids: CAISESTRISDYTF. In DNA form, the CDR3 reads TGTGCCATCAGTGAGTCGACCAGAATATCTGACTACACCTTC.

This clonotype was counted a few times. This chain uses TRBV3-1 with TRBJ2-4; D is uncertain. Germline assignment: CDR1 LGHDT and CDR2 YNNKEL (reference sequence). With 2 bases removed from V and 7 bases from J, the gap between germline ends came to 9 bases. This CDR3 region has 13 residues. CDR3 sequence: CASSQYSGNIQYF. In nucleotides, the CDR3 is TGTGCCAGCAGCCAATACTCCGGGAACATTCAGTACTTC.